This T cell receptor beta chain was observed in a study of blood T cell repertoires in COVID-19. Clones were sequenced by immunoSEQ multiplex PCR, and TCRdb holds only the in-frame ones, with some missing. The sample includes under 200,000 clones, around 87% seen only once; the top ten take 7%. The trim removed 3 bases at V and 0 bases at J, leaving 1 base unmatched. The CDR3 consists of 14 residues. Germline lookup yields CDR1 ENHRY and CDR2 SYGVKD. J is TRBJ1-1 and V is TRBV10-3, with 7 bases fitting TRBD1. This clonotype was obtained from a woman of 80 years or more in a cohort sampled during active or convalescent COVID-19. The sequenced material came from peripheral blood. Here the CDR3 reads CAISEGTVNTEAFF. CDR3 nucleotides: TGTGCCATCAGTGAAGGGACAGTGAACACTGAAGCTTTCTTT.